This entry describes one T cell receptor (beta chain). Its antigen is unidentified. Produced via immunoSEQ multiplex PCR; TCRdb's table is partial and in-frame only. The sample consists of just under 75,000 clones, approximately 75% of them appearing once. These data come from a study of vaccination effects on CD4 cells after COVID-19. Overall study results and limits: Infection- and vaccine-induced clones contracted markedly late after vaccination. Few convalescent patients and no early post-infection timepoints were included in the study. Healthy vaccinees' vaccine-induced clones included only 1 of 255 that recognized common cold coronaviruses.

Germline assignment: CDR1 SGHTA and CDR2 FQGTGA. The CDR3 spans 13 residues. V dropped 0 bases and J dropped 7 bases, with 7 bases sitting between them. Before any sequencing was done, the ViraFEST assay used viral peptide pools to expand antigen-specific CD4+ T cells. Once cultured for 10 to 11 days, the cells underwent separation to obtain CD4+ T cells. Vaccine recipients lacked prior SARS-CoV-2 infection and had negative nucleocapsid antibodies. Wells containing 1.5 million to 2.5 million PBMC each were cultured with around 9.1 IU/ml IL-2 and approximately 10 ug/ml peptides. This specimen was CD4+ T cells from PBMCs cultured with HCoV-NL63 spike peptides, taken before COVID-19 vaccination. This receptor was taken from a human donor who received a COVID-19 vaccine. The V call is TRBV7-3, the J call TRBJ2-1; D ambiguous. Here the CDR3 DNA reads TGTGCCAGCAGCTTAACGTTGGGGAATGAGCAGTTCTTC. It translates to CASSLTLGNEQFF. The variable domain in full, with the rest retrieved from reference TRBV7-3 and TRBJ2-1, is GAGVSQTPSNKVTEKGKYVELRCDPISGHTALYWYRQSLGQGPEFLIYFQGTGAADDSGLPNDRFFAVRPEGSVSTLKIQRTERGDSAVYLCASSLTLGNEQFFGPGTRLTVL.